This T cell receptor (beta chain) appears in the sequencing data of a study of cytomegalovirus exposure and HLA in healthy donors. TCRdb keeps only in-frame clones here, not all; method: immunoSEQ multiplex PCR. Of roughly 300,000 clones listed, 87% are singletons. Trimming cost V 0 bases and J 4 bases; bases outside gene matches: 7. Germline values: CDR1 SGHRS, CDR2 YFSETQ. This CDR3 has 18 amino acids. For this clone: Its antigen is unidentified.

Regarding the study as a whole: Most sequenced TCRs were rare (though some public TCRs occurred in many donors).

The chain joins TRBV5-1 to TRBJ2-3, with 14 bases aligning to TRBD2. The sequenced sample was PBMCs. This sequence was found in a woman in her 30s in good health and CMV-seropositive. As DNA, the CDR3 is TGCGCCAGCAGCTTGGAGGGGACTAGCGGGAGATCGGCAGATACGCAGTATTTT. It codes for CASSLEGTSGRSADTQYF.